This TCR beta chain was recorded in a study of T cells in Graves' hyperthyroidism and ophthalmopathy. Amplified regions were TCR beta CDR3 sequences from RNA transcripts. With the HTBI primer set, the TCR CDR3 went through a first round of RT-PCR. One entry per CDR3 protein, called by TCRdb with MiXCR from the multiplex PCR reads. Here the sample spans roughly 500,000 distinct CDR3 sequences, around 42% being singletons. Study-wide points: Ophthalmopathy and stable hyperthyroidism were separated by a 13 V-J model.

On this clonotype itself: The antigen is not known. A single base separates this from a much larger clone, so it may be a read error.

V was shortened by 6 bases and J by 1 base, with 9 bases between the two germline ends. The CDR3 length is 13 residues. CDR1 is ENHRY, CDR2 SYGVKD, per germline. The source of this sequence is an adult woman with Graves' disease, either hyperthyroidism or ophthalmopathy (not recorded which). Sequencing was carried out using peripheral blood or thyroid tissue (not recorded which). V and J are TRBV10-3 and TRBJ1-1, with TRBD1 as a possible D gene (6 bases). CDR3 sequence: CAIRDSPNTEAFF. The CDR3 region has the DNA TGTGCCATCAGGGACAGCCCGAACACTGAAGCTTTCTTT.